This TCR beta chain was observed in a study of T and B cells in COVID-19 patients. As for the study in general: Critical illness requiring mechanical ventilation or extracorporeal membrane oxygenation affected 12 of 20 active-infection patients.

BIOMED2 TRB-A/B primer pools were used in multiplex TRB PCR. Each CDR3 protein is one row after TCRdb ran MiXCR on the multiplex PCR reads. The sample lists 8,000 to 10,000 distinct CDR3 sequences; 25% to 30% were seen once. Blood genomic DNA input for TRB amplification was about 220-500 ng. The CDR3 runs to 15 residues. The germline CDR1 and CDR2 sequences are LGHNA and YNFKEQ. V gave up 4 bases and J gave up 2 bases; unmatched junction bases: 8. J is TRBJ2-7 and V is TRBV4-2; 7 bases are a match to TRBD1. The specimen was blood. This TCR was sampled from a human donor who had recovered from COVID-19. The CDR3 bases are TGTGCCAGCAGCCTTGGACAGGCCAAGGCCTACGAGCAGTACTTC. Amino acid sequence: CASSLGQAKAYEQYF.